The 8 T cell receptor beta chains below all came from one sample that was sequenced in a study of blood T cell repertoires in COVID-19 (TCRdb year 2020). The receptor library was made with the immunoSEQ multiplex PCR assay. Held by TCRdb, this immuneACCESS table contains in-frame sequences only and omits some clones. Under half of the omission traces to an unresolved V gene where checked; the cause of the rest is unknown. The sample has 110,000 to 150,000 clones on record, about 86% of them singletons. Clones ranked in the top ten supply about 7.5% of the sample. The sample taken for sequencing was peripheral blood. Receptor source: a human donor in a cohort sampled during active COVID-19.

The chain joins TRBV18 to TRBJ2-1; 9 nucleotides match TRBD1. CDR1 and CDR2 (germline): KGHSH, LQKENI. V lost 5 bases to trimming and J lost 0 bases; unmatched junction nucleotides: 11. The CDR3 has 18 amino acids. CDR3 loop: CASSMGQGPTSSYNEQFF. The DNA for the CDR3 is TGTGCCAGCTCAATGGGACAGGGTCCGACCAGCTCCTACAATGAGCAGTTCTTC. The whole variable domain, filled in from reference TRBV18 and TRBJ2-1, reads NAGVMQNPRHLVRRRGQEARLRCSPMKGHSHVYWYRQLPEEGLKFMVYLQKENIIDESGMPKERFSAEFPKEGPSILRIQQVVRGDSAAYFCASSMGQGPTSSYNEQFFGPGTRLTVL.

A note on this clone: Additional DNA sequences in this sample encode the identical CDR3. V usage is TRBV5-1 and J usage is TRBJ2-7; maybe TRBD2 (5 bases). The CDR3 spans 14 residues. Germline V lookup: CDR1 SGHRS, CDR2 YFSETQ. V lost 0 bases to trimming and J lost 0 bases, with 7 bases between them. This chain's CDR3 is CASSLGGLSYEQYF. The CDR3 nucleotides read TGCGCCAGCAGCTTGGGAGGGCTCTCCTACGAGCAGTACTTC.

This sequence joins TRBV5-1 and TRBJ2-7, with 9 bases matching TRBD1. Trimming removed 2 bases from V and 4 bases from J; junction bases left unmatched: 4. Per germline, CDR1 SGHRS and CDR2 YFSETQ. This CDR3 is built from 14 residues. The CDR3 loop reads CASSFGTGLYEQYF. CDR3 DNA: TGCGCCAGCAGCTTCGGGACAGGGCTATACGAGCAGTACTTC.

The chain employs TRBV4-1 and TRBJ2-7; 10 nucleotides align to TRBD2. CDR1 is MGHRA and CDR2 is YSYEKL in the germline V gene. Unmatched junction bases numbered 7, after V lost 6 bases and J lost 2 bases. This CDR3 contains 15 residues. CDR3 protein: CASRTGLAATYEQYF. CDR3 sequence (DNA): TGCGCCAGCAGGACCGGACTAGCGGCAACCTACGAGCAGTACTTC.

The V gene is TRBV9, the J gene TRBJ2-3; D is perhaps TRBD2 (5 bases). Trimming took 2 bases from V and 0 from J, leaving 7 bases between them. Per germline, CDR1 SGDLS and CDR2 YYNGEE. The CDR3 is made up of 14 amino acids. CDR3 in amino acids: CASSVSGSTDTQYF. CDR3 coding DNA: TGTGCCAGCAGCGTGAGCGGTAGCACAGATACGCAGTATTTT.

This chain links TRBV9 with TRBJ2-3, with 7 bases that match TRBD2. The CDR3 totals 17 residues. After removal of 0 bases from V and 4 bases from J, the junction contained 11 bases not matched to a gene. Germline V gene data show CDR1 as SGDLS and CDR2 as YYNGEE. The CDR3 loop is CASSVDPAGTVADTQYF. CDR3 bases: TGTGCCAGCAGCGTAGATCCAGCGGGGACGGTCGCAGATACGCAGTATTTT.

This chain uses TRBV28 with TRBJ1-2; TRBD1 agrees at 9 bases. The J segment lost 4 bases and the V segment lost 7 bases, leaving 4 bases of the junction unmatched. The germline V gene has CDR1 MDHEN and CDR2 SYDVKM. There are 13 residues in the CDR3. The CDR3 bases are TGTGCCAGCAATCGACAGGGGGGCTATGGCTACACCTTC. It codes for CASNRQGGYGYTF.

J is TRBJ2-3 and V is TRBV4-3; 10 bases map to TRBD1. Germline CDR1 and CDR2: LGHNA and YSLEER. CDR3 length: 16 residues. The ends lost 1 base at V and 10 bases at J; junction bases unmatched: 11. CDR3: CASSQVRDRGQYAQYF. CDR3 DNA: TGCGCCAGCAGCCAAGTCCGGGACAGGGGACAATATGCGCAGTATTTT.